This T cell receptor (beta chain) is from a study of blood T cell repertoires in COVID-19. The wider study: Specimens from acute and convalescent COVID-19 originated in the United States, Italy and Spain. Sources were T cells, B-cell-depleted T cells, or PBMCs; the material itself was cDNA or gDNA.

In the authors' methods: How many nucleated cells were present was estimated from reference gene primer amplification. Sequencing used immunoSEQ multiplex PCR; TCRdb keeps in-frame clones, though not all of them. From that table come the V and J calls and clone size; the DNA was used to work out D and trimming. The repertoire consists of tens of thousands of clones, with 85% to 90% occurring once and the leading ten covering around 1.1%. V trimming: 5 bases; J trimming: 3 bases; junction bases outside the gene matches: 15. CDR3 length: 17 residues. Germline CDR1 SGHVS, CDR2 FQNEAQ. This clone appeared a single time.

The sequence came from a human donor in a cohort sampled during active COVID-19. The sequenced sample consisted of peripheral blood. The chain links TRBV7-8 to TRBJ2-7, with 8 positions matching TRBD2. The CDR3 DNA sequence: TGTGCCAGCAGCCCCCTGAGCGGGAGCGGGAGTGACTACGAGCAGTACTTC. This gives the protein CASSPLSGSGSDYEQYF.